The clone carrying this T cell receptor (beta chain) came up once. A Seattle source enrolled patients during active infection and followed them longitudinally. This specimen belongs to a study of blood T cell repertoires in COVID-19. Looking at the study overall: The United States, Italy and Spain were the sources of the acute and convalescent COVID-19 samples. PBMCs, B-cell-depleted T cells, or T cells were the source of the cDNA or gDNA that made up the material.

Authors' data handling: Reference gene primer amplification yielded estimated nucleated cell counts. Measured with immunoSEQ multiplex PCR; TCRdb has only the in-frame clones, and not every one. V and J calls and clone size are copied from that table; D and trimming were computed from the DNA. This table has about 340,000 clones, about 88% appearing once. Specimen: peripheral blood. The receptor was derived from a woman aged 55 to 70 with COVID-19, enrolled during active disease.

The chain's CDR3 is CASSRGLSTDTQYF. The CDR3 DNA follows: TGTGCCAGCAGCCGCGGTCTGAGCACAGATACGCAGTATTTT. The V gene is TRBV5-6, the J gene TRBJ2-3; D not certain. This CDR3 contains 14 residues. Trimming removed 4 bases at V and 0 bases at J, with 9 bases between. Germline lookup yields CDR1 SGHDT and CDR2 YYEEEE.